This T cell receptor beta chain is drawn from a study of Graves' ophthalmopathy and Graves' hyperthyroidism. Study outcomes and limitations: The majority of expanded thyroid clonotypes above 0.001 frequency also occurred in blood.

For repertoire sequencing, the TCR beta CDR3 regions were amplified from RNA transcripts. After a first-round RT-PCR with HTBI primers, a second-round multiplex PCR was run. TCRdb itself ran the multiplex PCR reads through MiXCR, one entry per CDR3 protein. The table has about 700,000 distinct CDR3 sequences, roughly two fifths seen once. Worth noting for this clonotype: Its matching antigen is unknown.

The authors used Ficoll-Paque density gradient centrifugation to separate PBMCs. The input was approximately 9.3 ml of fresh peripheral blood. The CDR3 runs to 12 residues. Germline CDR1 reads SQVTM; CDR2 reads ANQGSEA. Trimming cost V 3 bases and J 2 bases, with 8 bases left between them. The receptor comes from an adult man with Graves' ophthalmopathy. V gene TRBV29-1 combines with J gene TRBJ2-7; D unresolved. Sequenced material: peripheral blood. The CDR3 sequence is CSVDRTTYEQYF. CDR3 in DNA: TGCAGCGTTGACAGGACCACCTACGAGCAGTACTTC.